This TCR beta chain was sequenced during a study of response to subunit inactivated influenza vaccine. Looked up from germline, CDR1 is LGHDT and CDR2 is YNNKEL (reference sequence). Trimming cost V 1 base and J 6 bases, with 6 bases left between them. This CDR3 is 12 amino acids long. TCRdb analysed the RT-PCR reads with MiXCR anew, one entry per CDR3 protein. The sample contains 500,000 or so distinct CDR3 sequences, roughly 11% of which appear only once. This sequence originates from a man between 45 and 60 years old who received an inactivated influenza vaccine. The source was PBMCs from blood, collected roughly 47 days after vaccination. The chain links TRBV3-1 to TRBJ1-1; D is unclear. The CDR3 coding sequence is TGTGCCAGCAGCCAAGCGGGCTCTGAAGCTTTCTTT. This encodes CASSQAGSEAFF. The full variable domain, its missing parts supplied by reference TRBV3-1 and TRBJ1-1, is DTAVSQTPKYLVTQMGNDKSIKCEQNLGHDTMYWYKQDSKKFLKIMFSYNNKELIINETVPNRFSPKSPDKAHLNLHINSLELGDSAVYFCASSQAGSEAFFGQGTRLTVV.